The present TCR beta chain was sequenced within a study of control samples from healthy donors and cancer patients. This clone occurred a few times. Profiled with immunoSEQ multiplex PCR; TCRdb holds only in-frame clones, not every one. The data show 45,000 to 60,000 clones, over 70% seen once. Germline lookup yields CDR1 LGHNA and CDR2 YNFKEQ. V shed 4 bases, J shed 5 bases, and the junction held 7 bases outside the gene matches. The CDR3 extends over 15 amino acids. The sequenced sample consisted of blood. This clonotype was obtained from a man between 65 and 80 years old in good health. The chain links TRBV4-2 to TRBJ2-5; TRBD1 matches 10 bases. This CDR3 is CASSRGTGDEETQYF. As DNA, the CDR3 is TGTGCCAGCAGCCGGGGGACAGGGGATGAGGAGACCCAGTACTTC.